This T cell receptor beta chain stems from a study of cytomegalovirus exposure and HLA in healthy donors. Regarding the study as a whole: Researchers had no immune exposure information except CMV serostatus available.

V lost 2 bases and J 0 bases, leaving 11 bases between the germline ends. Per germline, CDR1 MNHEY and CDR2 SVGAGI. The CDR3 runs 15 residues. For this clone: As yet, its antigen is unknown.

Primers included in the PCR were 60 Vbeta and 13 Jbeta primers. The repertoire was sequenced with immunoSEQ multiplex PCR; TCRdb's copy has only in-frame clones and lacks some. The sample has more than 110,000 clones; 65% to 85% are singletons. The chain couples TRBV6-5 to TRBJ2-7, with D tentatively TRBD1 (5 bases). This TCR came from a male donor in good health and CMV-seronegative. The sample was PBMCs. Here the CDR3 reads CASSYKGVSSYEQYF. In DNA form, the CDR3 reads TGTGCCAGCAGTTACAAAGGGGTCAGCTCCTACGAGCAGTACTTC.